This is a list of T cell receptor beta chains from one sample in a study of Graves' ophthalmopathy and Graves' hyperthyroidism. MiXCR, run by TCRdb on the multiplex PCR reads, gives a single entry per CDR3 protein. Of about 380,000 distinct CDR3 sequences listed, roughly 14% are singletons. The source material was peripheral blood. These receptors were obtained from a woman aged 18-29 years with stable Graves' hyperthyroidism. Both conserved end residues are part of each CDR3. A D gene is named only where the DNA matches it firmly. Size is stated for part of the rows, as once, few or many counts, or as a class when the clone is expanded.

clone_size,v_call,j_call,d_call,cdr3_aa,cdr3_nt
many,TRBV9,TRBJ2-5,TRBD2,CASSQIGAGSAETQYF,TGTGCCAGCAGCCAAATCGGAGCGGGGTCGGCAGAGACCCAGTACTTC
many,TRBV25-1,TRBJ2-5,-,CASSQGTAYQETQYF,TGTGCCAGCAGTCAGGGGACCGCATACCAAGAGACCCAGTACTTC
few,TRBV27,TRBJ2-7,-,CASSLWGRGSSYEQYF,TGTGCCAGCAGTTTATGGGGAAGGGGTAGCTCCTACGAGCAGTACTTC
few,TRBV11-2,TRBJ1-5,TRBD1,CASSSTGRYNQPQHF,TGTGCCAGCAGTTCGACAGGGAGATACAATCAGCCCCAGCATTTT
many,TRBV6-1,TRBJ1-1,-,CASSDWGTTNTEAFF,TGTGCCAGCTCGGACTGGGGCACAACGAACACTGAAGCTTTCTTT
many,TRBV11-2,TRBJ2-7,TRBD1,CASSPRTGSSYEQYF,TGTGCCAGCAGCCCCCGGACAGGCTCTTCCTACGAGCAGTACTTC
-,TRBV18,TRBJ1-5,-,CASSPRQRGQPQHF,TGTGCCAGCTCACCCCGACAAAGGGGTCAGCCCCAGCATTTT
-,TRBV12-5,TRBJ2-7,-,CASVDSPSYEQYF,TGTGCTAGCGTTGACAGTCCTTCCTACGAGCAGTACTTC
-,TRBV6-1,TRBJ1-2,TRBD1,CASKMDRDYGYTF,TGTGCCAGCAAAATGGACAGGGACTATGGCTACACCTTC
many,TRBV12-3/TRBV12-4,TRBJ1-2,-,CASINKRPYGYTF,TGTGCCAGCATCAACAAAAGGCCCTATGGCTACACCTTC
many,TRBV19,TRBJ1-1,-,CASRPAGGYRGTEAFF,TGTGCCAGTAGACCAGCGGGGGGCTATCGAGGCACTGAAGCTTTCTTT
many,TRBV12-5,TRBJ1-5,-,CASGPRGGQPQHF,TGTGCTAGTGGTCCCAGGGGAGGCCAGCCCCAGCATTTT
many,TRBV6-2/TRBV6-3,TRBJ2-5,TRBD1,CASSLRQGHQETQYF,TGTGCCAGCAGTCTACGACAGGGACACCAAGAGACCCAGTACTTC
many,TRBV6-1,TRBJ1-2,TRBD1,CASKPGQGTYGYTF,TGTGCCAGCAAACCCGGACAGGGGACCTATGGCTACACCTTC
many,TRBV25-1,TRBJ1-1,-,CASSWSRMNTEAFF,TGTGCCAGCAGTTGGAGTCGGATGAACACTGAAGCTTTCTTT
many,TRBV13,TRBJ2-7,TRBD1,CASSLVDGQGSSYEQYF,TGTGCCAGCAGCTTAGTGGACGGACAGGGAAGCTCCTACGAGCAGTACTTC
many,TRBV6-5,TRBJ1-5,-,CASTSFHSNQPQHF,TGTGCCAGCACCTCGTTTCATAGCAATCAGCCCCAGCATTTT
many,TRBV12-3/TRBV12-4,TRBJ1-1,-,CASSLGGRGTFF,TGTGCCAGCAGTTTAGGGGGTAGGGGAACTTTCTTT
many,TRBV27,TRBJ1-1,TRBD1,CASSPYRGTEAFF,TGTGCCAGCAGTCCTTACAGGGGGACTGAAGCTTTCTTT
many,TRBV2,TRBJ1-2,-,CASSESRMRANYGYTF,TGTGCCAGCAGTGAATCCAGGATGAGAGCTAACTATGGCTACACCTTC
many,TRBV12-3/TRBV12-4,TRBJ1-1,-,CASSPHAGAPNTEAFF,TGTGCCAGCAGTCCCCACGCAGGGGCGCCGAACACTGAAGCTTTCTTT
-,TRBV28,TRBJ1-1,-,CASSPPRRGNTEAFF,TGTGCCAGCAGTCCCCCCCGCAGGGGGAACACTGAAGCTTTCTTT
many,TRBV6-1,TRBJ1-1,-,CASSPDGDTEAFF,TGTGCCAGCAGTCCCGACGGGGACACTGAAGCTTTCTTT
many,TRBV7-2,TRBJ2-7,-,CASSLVRSSYEQYF,TGTGCCAGCAGCTTAGTTCGGAGCTCCTACGAGCAGTACTTC
-,TRBV5-1,TRBJ2-7,-,CASSLDQASEQYF,TGCGCCAGCAGCTTGGATCAGGCCAGCGAGCAGTACTTC
many,TRBV12-3/TRBV12-4,TRBJ2-2,-,CASSLGGRRTGELFF,TGTGCCAGCAGTTTGGGGGGGCGGCGGACCGGGGAGCTGTTTTTT
-,TRBV4-2,TRBJ1-5,-,CASSQVKSRVNQPQHF,TGTGCCAGCAGCCAAGTAAAAAGCAGGGTTAATCAGCCCCAGCATTTT
many,TRBV6-2/TRBV6-3,TRBJ1-2,-,CASNALGTSHYGYTF,TGTGCCAGCAACGCGCTGGGGACCTCTCACTATGGCTACACCTTC
many,TRBV6-1,TRBJ1-5,TRBD1,CASSPLRGSNQPQHF,TGTGCCAGCAGTCCCCTCAGGGGGAGCAATCAGCCCCAGCATTTT
few,TRBV7-9,TRBJ2-5,-,CASSVGGPQETKYF,TGTGCCAGCAGCGTCGGGGGGCCCCAAGAGACCAAGTACTTC
many,TRBV6-2/TRBV6-3,TRBJ1-1,-,CASSYPRTEAFF,TGTGCCAGCAGTTACCCCCGGACTGAAGCTTTCTTT
-,TRBV9,TRBJ1-6,-,CASSVGEVASPLHF,TGTGCCAGCAGCGTAGGGGAGGTGGCGTCACCCCTCCACTTT
many,TRBV6-5,TRBJ2-5,-,CASSYSKEGPETQYF,TGTGCCAGCAGTTACTCGAAGGAGGGGCCGGAGACCCAGTACTTC
many,TRBV6-5,TRBJ1-5,-,CASRGGGGLGQPQHF,TGTGCCAGCAGGGGGGGGGGTGGCCTAGGTCAGCCCCAGCATTTT
many,TRBV6-1,TRBJ1-2,-,CATLPGRGYGYTF,TGTGCCACCCTGCCGGGCAGGGGCTATGGCTACACCTTC
many,TRBV27,TRBJ2-7,TRBD2,CASNKGGSSYEQYF,TGTGCCAGCAATAAGGGAGGGAGCTCCTACGAGCAGTACTTC